This T cell receptor (beta chain) was captured in a study of T cell repertoires in cytomegalovirus infection. Via MiXCR, TCRdb re-called the reads, giving one row per CDR3 protein. The table includes 600,000 to 700,000 distinct CDR3 sequences, around a third detected once. This clonotype was seen repeatedly, ten times or more. The antigen is not known. With V trimmed by 4 bases and J by 13 bases, 11 bases remained unmatched. Germline-derived CDR1 and CDR2 are SGHTA and FQGNSA. CDR3 length: 14 amino acids. This receptor was obtained from a human donor in good health (CMV status not recorded). Some clones in this sample may be carry-over from other donors' samples. V usage is TRBV7-2 and J usage is TRBJ2-7; 12 nucleotides line up with TRBD2. The material sequenced was cultured PBMCs, taken from culture after CMV antigen stimulation. CDR3: CASSSGLAGRVEYF. The DNA of the CDR3 is TGTGCCAGCAGCTCGGGACTAGCGGGTCGAGTTGAATACTTC. The variable domain in full, completed from reference TRBV7-2 and TRBJ2-7, reads GAGVSQSPSNKVTEKGKDVELRCDPISGHTALYWYRQSLGQGLEFLIYFQGNSAPDKSGLPSDRFSAERTGGSVSTLTIQRTQQEDSAVYLCASSSGLAGRVEYFGPGTRLTVT.